This TCR beta chain was found in a study of shared clonotypes between healthy human individuals. Study-wide points: Memory subsets generally showed lower estimated richness than naive subsets. Limitation of the genetic and exposure-history diversity represented came from the few donors.

Method: immunoSEQ multiplex PCR; TCRdb's copy keeps in-frame clones and lacks some. The table has a few million clones, roughly 92% seen once. This clone was counted once. Its target is not known. The CDR3 loop spans 14 amino acids. Trimming at V came to 4 bases and at J to 6 bases, leaving 6 bases not matched to a gene. Per the germline V gene, CDR1 is SGDLS and CDR2 is YYNGEE. Healthy HIV-negative adults without recent acute infections or vaccinations served as donors. Only Caucasian adults living in Nashville, Tennessee made up the donor group. The clonotype comes from a man aged 18-30 years in good health. Material: naive CD4+ T cells sorted from blood. The subset denotes: CD45RA+ positively selected. This chain connects TRBV9 to TRBJ2-7; 11 nucleotides match TRBD2. This CDR3 is CASSLTSGTGEQYF. The DNA for the CDR3 is TGTGCCAGCAGCTTGACTAGCGGGACGGGCGAGCAGTACTTC. Full variable domain (outside the CDR3, taken from reference TRBV9 and TRBJ2-7): DSGVTQTPKHLITATGQRVTLRCSPRSGDLSVYWYQQSLDQGLQFLIQYYNGEERAKGNILERFSAQQFPDLHSELNLSSLELGDSALYFCASSLTSGTGEQYFGPGTRLTVT.